This T cell receptor beta chain comes out of a study of regulatory T cells in long-lasting Graves disease. Overall study: Over 5 years of antithyroid drugs with positive TSH receptor antibodies was taken to mean persistent Graves' disease.

The time point: persistent/refractory GD, antithyroid drugs over 5 years with positive TRAb. Following extraction of RNA from PBMCs, that RNA was used to make the TCR library. Libraries of TCR beta came from iRepertoire HTBI primers plus Arm-PCR of CDR3 regions. TCRdb used MiXCR to reprocess the multiplex PCR reads, holding one entry per CDR3 protein. In the table there are 350,000 to 450,000 distinct CDR3 sequences, 21% of which are singletons. This clonotype was seen repeatedly, ten times or more. V shed 5 bases and J shed 5 bases, with 18 bases lying between them. The CDR3 is made up of 15 amino acids.

Sequences were derived from peripheral blood mononuclear cells (PBMCs), sampled when the disease was refractory, from a patient treated with antithyroid drugs. The rearrangement links TRBV12-3 or TRBV12-4 to TRBJ2-5; D may correspond to TRBD1 or TRBD2 (6 bases each). The clonotype comes from a female donor with Graves disease. This CDR3 is CASSPNRDTSETQYF. The CDR3 DNA is TGTGCCAGCAGTCCGAACCGGGACACTAGCGAGACCCAGTACTTC.